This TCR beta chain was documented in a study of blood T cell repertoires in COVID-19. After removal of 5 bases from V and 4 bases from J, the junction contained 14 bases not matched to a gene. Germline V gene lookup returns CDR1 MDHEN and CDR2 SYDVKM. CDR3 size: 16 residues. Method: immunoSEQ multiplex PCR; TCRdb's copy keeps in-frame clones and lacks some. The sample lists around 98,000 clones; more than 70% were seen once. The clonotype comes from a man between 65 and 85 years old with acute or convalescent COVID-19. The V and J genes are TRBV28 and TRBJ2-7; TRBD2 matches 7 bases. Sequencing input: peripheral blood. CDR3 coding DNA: TGTGCCAGCAGTCCACCCGGGACTATACTTATTTACGAGCAGTACTTC. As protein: CASSPPGTILIYEQYF.